The 11 T cell receptor beta chains given below trace back to one sample, sequenced in a study of human T cells and chemical hapten exposure. TCRdb passed the RACE reads through MiXCR, listing each CDR3 protein once. The sample holds 90,000 to 120,000 distinct CDR3 sequences, 9.5% to 12% seen once. Described time point: patch test 1, 2 weeks after DPC sensitization. Treatment of the sample: therapeutic diphenylcyclopropenone sensitization with weekly scalp DPC. Material: whole blood, obtained in connection with sensitization to the hapten diphenylcyclopropenone (DPC). The receptors originated from a middle-aged woman with alopecia areata. Some clones in this sample may be carry-over from other donors' samples.

This clonotype has more than one count but fewer than ten. V gene TRBV9 combines with J gene TRBJ1-2; 10 bases agree with TRBD1. After removal of 3 bases from V and 4 bases from J, the junction contained 9 bases not matched to a gene. Germline values: CDR1 SGDLS, CDR2 YYNGEE. The CDR3 extends over 16 amino acids. CDR3 loop: CASSAETGGRGYGYTF. The CDR3 coding sequence is TGTGCCAGCAGCGCCGAGACAGGGGGCCGAGGCTATGGCTACACCTTC.

This clonotype appeared many times. This chain uses TRBV7-6 with TRBJ2-7; 8 bases are a match to TRBD2. Germline CDR1 and CDR2: SGHVS and FNYEAQ. V shed 3 bases, J shed 0 bases, and the junction held 13 bases outside the gene matches. The CDR3 contains 18 residues. DNA of the CDR3: TGTGCCAGCAGCTTCACCCCAGCGGGCGGGAGGCCCTCCTACGAGCAGTACTTC. This sequence encodes CASSFTPAGGRPSYEQYF.

The table lists this clonotype with many counts. In DNA form, the CDR3 reads TGCAGCGTCTCCGGGACTAGCGGGAGGGGCGTAGATACGCAGTATTTT. It yields the protein CSVSGTSGRGVDTQYF. The chain joins TRBV29-1 to TRBJ2-3, with 16 bases lining up with TRBD2. This CDR3 comprises 16 residues. Germline CDR1 reads SQVTM; CDR2 reads ANQGSEA. The J segment lost 5 bases and the V segment lost 6 bases, leaving 8 bases of the junction unmatched.

The V and J genes are TRBV14 and TRBJ1-2; no reliable D call. The germline V and J ends were trimmed by 6 bases and 4 bases, with 15 bases remaining between them. This CDR3 is built from 14 residues. Germline-derived CDR1 and CDR2 are SGHDN and FVKESK. This chain's CDR3 is CASSLSGRTYGYTF. As DNA, the CDR3 is TGTGCCAGCAGTCTCTCGGGCCGGACCTATGGCTACACCTTC.

The sample holds many counts of this clonotype. The CDR3 DNA follows: TGTGCCAGCAGTTTTGGGAAGGGAAAACTGTTTTTT. Protein product: CASSFGKGKLFF. The chain couples TRBV12-3 or TRBV12-4 to TRBJ1-4, with D unresolved. CDR3 size: 12 residues. The V end was cut by 3 bases, the J end by 10 bases, with 9 bases between.

The sample holds many counts of this clonotype. This sequence joins TRBV4-3 and TRBJ1-6; no definite D call. The CDR3 extends over 17 amino acids. The V gene's germline CDR1 is LGHNA and CDR2 YSLEER. V lost 2 bases, J lost 6 bases, and 17 bases lay in between. The CDR3 nucleotides are TGCGCCAGCAGCCAAAGCTCCCGGGTGGGGTTTAATTCACCCCTCCACTTT. Protein: CASSQSSRVGFNSPLHF.

This clonotype was found a few times. V usage is TRBV11-2 and J usage is TRBJ2-1; 8 bases fit TRBD1. Germline V gene data show CDR1 as SGHAT and CDR2 as FQNNGV. J gave up 13 bases and V 6 bases, and 5 bases lay outside the gene matches. CDR3 length equals 11 residues. The CDR3, as DNA: TGTGCCAGCAGAACAGGGGGGAGCCAGTTCTTC. Translated: CASRTGGSQFF.

The sample holds many counts of this clonotype. This chain uses TRBV2 with TRBJ2-1; 8 bases map to TRBD2. CDR3 length: 15 amino acids. The V gene end was trimmed by 4 bases and the J gene end by 2 bases; junction bases not matched to a gene: 4. Looked up from germline, CDR1 is SNHLY and CDR2 is FYNNEI. The CDR3 sequence: CASSVTSGTYNEQFF. CDR3 coding DNA: TGTGCCAGCAGTGTTACTAGCGGAACCTACAATGAGCAGTTCTTC.

Only a few counts were recorded for this clonotype. This chain joins TRBV27 and TRBJ2-5; TRBD2 aligns across 12 bases. The CDR3 spans 16 residues. J lost 5 bases, V lost 8 bases, and 12 bases had no gene match. Germline values: CDR1 MNHEY, CDR2 SMNVEV (reference sequence). The CDR3 region has the DNA TGTGCCAGCGGTCTACTCGGACTAGCGGGAAGCGAGACCCAGTACTTC. As protein: CASGLLGLAGSETQYF.

The chain couples TRBV12-3 or TRBV12-4 to TRBJ2-7; 11 bases map to TRBD2. J lost 4 bases, V lost 3 bases, and 2 bases had no gene match. This CDR3 is 14 amino acids long. DNA of the CDR3: TGTGCCAGCAGTTTTAGCGGGAGGGAGTACGAGCAGTACTTC. As protein: CASSFSGREYEQYF.

J is TRBJ2-1 and V is TRBV2, with D hard to call. Germline V lookup: CDR1 SNHLY, CDR2 FYNNEI. Trimming removed 0 bases at V and 6 bases at J, with 9 bases between. The CDR3 sequence is 14 residues long. CDR3 bases: TGTGCCAGCAGTGAAGCGGTTGTGGCCAATGAGCAGTTCTTC. Translated: CASSEAVVANEQFF.